What follows are 15 T cell receptor beta chains derived from one specimen sequenced in a study of blood T cell repertoires in COVID-19. Measured with immunoSEQ multiplex PCR; TCRdb has only the in-frame clones, and not every one. The sample records roughly 160,000 clones, approximately 90% being singletons. Sequenced: peripheral blood. These receptors all stem from a man aged 18 to 30 with COVID-19, enrolled during active disease.

This rearrangement joins TRBV9 to TRBJ2-1; TRBD2 might be the D (5 bases). With 1 base removed from V and 0 bases from J, the gap between germline ends came to 8 bases. The CDR3 runs 15 residues. CDR1 and CDR2 from the germline V gene are SGDLS and YYNGEE. The CDR3 loop is CASSVRGLSYNEQFF. Here the CDR3 DNA reads TGTGCCAGCAGCGTACGGGGTCTCTCCTACAATGAGCAGTTCTTC.

The CDR3 loop is CASSSGLAGSYNEQFF. Written as DNA, the CDR3 is TGTGCCAGCAGCTCGGGACTAGCCGGCTCCTACAATGAGCAGTTCTTC. This sequence joins TRBV11-2 and TRBJ2-1, with 9 bases matching TRBD2. Germline V gives CDR1 SGHAT, CDR2 FQNNGV. This CDR3 region has 16 residues. J was trimmed by 0 bases and V by 4 bases; bases with no gene match: 4.

V gene TRBV7-2 combines with J gene TRBJ2-4; perhaps TRBD1 as D (6 bases). Germline V gene data show CDR1 as SGHTA and CDR2 as FQGNSA. Trimming removed 2 bases at V and 0 bases at J, with 14 bases between. The CDR3 contains 17 residues. The CDR3 coding sequence is TGTGCCAGCAGCTTAAACTCTTGGACAGTAGCCAAAAACATTCAGTACTTC. Its translation is CASSLNSWTVAKNIQYF.

J is TRBJ2-1 and V is TRBV5-1; 8 nucleotides line up with TRBD2. V was pared by 0 bases and J by 1 base, with 3 bases of the junction left unmatched. Germline CDR1 and CDR2: SGHRS and YFSETQ. The length of the CDR3 is 16 residues. The CDR3 loop reads CASSLGPGGSYNEQFF. Here the CDR3 DNA reads TGCGCCAGCAGCTTGGGGCCGGGGGGGTCCTACAATGAGCAGTTCTTC.

The V gene is TRBV15, the J gene TRBJ2-7; TRBD2 matches 11 bases. Germline V gives CDR1 LNHNV, CDR2 YYDKDF (reference sequence). Trimming removed 1 base from V and 2 bases from J; junction bases left unmatched: 7. CDR3 length: 17 amino acids. The CDR3 region has the DNA TGTGCCACCAGCAGAGGACTAGCGGGAACGGGGACCTACGAGCAGTACTTC. As protein: CATSRGLAGTGTYEQYF.

This clone appeared a single time. The chain carries TRBV28 and TRBJ2-7, with no clear D. Deletions cut 6 bases from V and 4 bases from J, with 19 bases between. CDR1 is MDHEN and CDR2 is SYDVKM in the germline V gene. The CDR3 has 15 residues. The CDR3 coding sequence is TGTGCCAGCAGCCCGCTGATTGCGGCCCTATACGAGCAGTACTTC. Translated, it gives CASSPLIAALYEQYF.

The rearrangement links TRBV13 to TRBJ2-1; 11 bases line up with TRBD2. Trimming took 3 bases from V and 0 from J; bases not matched to a gene: 1. Germline V gene lookup returns CDR1 PRHDT and CDR2 FYEKMQ (reference sequence). The CDR3 has 16 residues. This chain's CDR3 is CASSFGLAGSYNEQFF. The CDR3 bases are TGTGCCAGCAGCTTCGGACTAGCGGGCTCCTACAATGAGCAGTTCTTC.

This chain joins TRBV5-1 and TRBJ2-7; 11 nucleotides align to TRBD2. V dropped 2 bases and J dropped 6; count of bases not matched to a gene: 4. Germline V gene data show CDR1 as SGHRS and CDR2 as YFSETQ. The CDR3 is made up of 14 amino acids. The CDR3 sequence: CASSLTSGSREQYF. The CDR3 DNA reads as TGCGCCAGCAGCTTAACTAGCGGGAGTCGCGAGCAGTACTTC.

This rearrangement joins TRBV7-2 to TRBJ2-5, with a possible D match to TRBD2 (5 bases). The CDR3 spans 13 residues. Trimming cost V 5 bases and J 0 bases, with 7 bases left between them. Germline-derived CDR1 and CDR2 are SGHTA and FQGNSA. The CDR3 DNA reads as TGTGCCAGCAGCGAGGGATACCAAGAGACCCAGTACTTC. This gives the protein CASSEGYQETQYF.

The chain uses TRBV10-2 and TRBJ1-5; TRBD1 is a possible D gene (5 bases). V was pared by 6 bases and J by 5 bases, with 14 bases between. Germline loops: CDR1 WSHSY, CDR2 SAAADI. CDR3 length: 14 residues. The CDR3: CASSDTRAHQPQHF. The DNA for the CDR3 is TGCGCCAGCAGCGATACCAGGGCCCATCAGCCCCAGCATTTT.

The rearrangement uses TRBV11-2 and TRBJ2-1; TRBD1 aligns across 8 bases. CDR3 length equals 15 residues. Trimming took 3 bases from V and 4 from J; bases not matched to a gene: 5. Germline CDR1 reads SGHAT; CDR2 reads FQNNGV. CDR3 bases: TGTGCCAGCAGCTTTGAACAGGGGGATTACAATGAGCAGTTCTTC. The encoded protein is CASSFEQGDYNEQFF.

This clone was recorded once. The chain employs TRBV19 and TRBJ2-7, with TRBD1 matching 8 bases. The V gene end was trimmed by 1 base and the J gene end by 3 bases; junction bases not matched to a gene: 5. Germline V lookup: CDR1 LNHDA, CDR2 SQIVND (reference sequence). The CDR3 contains 15 residues. The CDR3 reads CASSIAGQAYYEQYF. In DNA form, the CDR3 reads TGTGCCAGTAGTATAGCGGGACAGGCTTACTACGAGCAGTACTTC.

The rearrangement links TRBV28 to TRBJ2-7; 8 positions match TRBD2. Germline CDR1 is MDHEN and CDR2 is SYDVKM. J gave up 4 bases and V 3 bases, and 5 bases lay outside the gene matches. This CDR3 comprises 14 residues. The CDR3: CASSLSGSPYEQYF. The CDR3 DNA reads TGTGCCAGCAGTTTGAGCGGGAGTCCATACGAGCAGTACTTC.

As concerns this clone: The same CDR3 is also encoded by other DNA sequences in this sample. The chain uses TRBV9 and TRBJ2-3; possibly TRBD1 for D (5 bases). This CDR3 region has 14 residues. The V end was cut by 0 bases, the J end by 0 bases, with 5 bases between. Germline assignment: CDR1 SGDLS and CDR2 YYNGEE. The CDR3 DNA follows: TGTGCCAGCAGCGTAGGGGGCAGCACAGATACGCAGTATTTT. It is translated as CASSVGGSTDTQYF.

The V gene is TRBV29-1, the J gene TRBJ2-7; TRBD2 aligns across 9 bases. CDR1 is SQVTM and CDR2 is ANQGSEA in the germline V gene. Trimming removed 4 bases from V and 4 bases from J; junction bases left unmatched: 5. The CDR3 runs to 13 residues. Written as DNA, the CDR3 is TGCAGCGTTGGCCTAGCGGGAATTTACGAGCAGTACTTC. It translates to CSVGLAGIYEQYF.